The 13 T cell receptor beta chains listed next were all sequenced from one sample in a study of blood T cells in healthy people across ages. Primers used in a second PCR of about 6 to 11 cycles were a sample-barcoded 5' primer and a J-beta primer mix. One entry per CDR3 protein, called by TCRdb with MiXCR from the 5' RACE reads. The sample carries roughly 800,000 distinct CDR3 sequences, 20% to 25% recorded once. The same sample was also studied in work on T cells of mothers and their children.

Sequenced sample: blood. The receptor source for this set is a boy aged 5-17 years in good health.

This clonotype was seen just once. The J gene is TRBJ1-1, the V gene TRBV29-1, with a weak D call TRBD1 (6 bases). This CDR3 has 11 amino acids. Germline V gives CDR1 SQVTM, CDR2 ANQGSEA. V dropped 6 bases and J dropped 6 bases, with 11 bases sitting between them. Written as DNA, the CDR3 is TGCAGCGTCAGGGGCTACTCTGAAGCTTTCTTT. Protein sequence: CSVRGYSEAFF. The complete variable domain, with remaining parts taken from reference TRBV29-1 and TRBJ1-1, reads SAVISQKPSRDICQRGTSLTIQCQVDSQVTMMFWYRQQPGQSLTLIATANQGSEATYESGFVIDKFPISRPNLTFSTLTVSNMSPEDSSIYLCSVRGYSEAFFGQGTRLTVV.

The chain recombines TRBV6-2 or TRBV6-3 with TRBJ2-5; no clear D gene. Trimming took 0 bases from V and 5 from J, leaving 4 bases between them. The CDR3 is 12 amino acids. Germline assignment: CDR1 MNHEY and CDR2 SVGEGT. Here the CDR3 DNA reads TGTGCCAGCAGTTACTCCATGGAGACCCAGTACTTC. This gives the protein CASSYSMETQYF.

This clonotype was seen ten or more times. The chain has TRBV28 and TRBJ2-1; no definite D call. The CDR3 contains 14 residues. Trimming stripped 6 bases from V and 1 base from J, with 10 bases between. CDR1 and CDR2 from the germline V gene are MDHEN and SYDVKM. The chain's CDR3 is CASSQTPSYNEQFF. The CDR3 bases are TGTGCCAGCAGCCAGACCCCGTCCTACAATGAGCAGTTCTTC. The complete variable domain, with remaining parts taken from reference TRBV28 and TRBJ2-1, reads DVKVTQSSRYLVKRTGEKVFLECVQDMDHENMFWYRQDPGLGLRLIYFSYDVKMKEKGDIPEGYSVSREKKERFSLILESASTNQTSMYLCASSQTPSYNEQFFGPGTRLTVL.

This sequence joins TRBV7-9 and TRBJ1-2, with TRBD1 as a possible D gene (5 bases). V was cut by 5 bases and J by 3 bases, with 22 bases left in between. The CDR3 consists of 17 residues. From germline, CDR1 is SEHNR and CDR2 FQNEAQ (reference sequence). The CDR3 DNA reads TGTGCCAGCAGCCCCCCCCAGACGGGGGGATCTTACTATGGCTACACCTTC. This gives the protein CASSPPQTGGSYYGYTF.

This sequence joins TRBV7-9 and TRBJ1-4, with D unresolved. CDR1 is SEHNR and CDR2 is FQNEAQ in the germline V gene (reference sequence). The CDR3 has 14 amino acids. The V and J ends lost 5 bases and 5 bases respectively, with 12 bases between them. CDR3 sequence reads: CASSPPDLNEKLFF. The DNA of the CDR3 is TGTGCCAGCAGCCCCCCCGATCTAAATGAAAAACTGTTTTTT.

This clonotype was picked up a small number of times. J is TRBJ2-7 and V is TRBV7-2; possibly TRBD2 for D (5 bases). The V gene lost 2 bases and the J gene lost 6 bases, with 11 bases spanning the gap. This CDR3 has 13 residues. The germline V gene encodes CDR1 SGHTA and CDR2 FQGNSA. The CDR3, as DNA: TGTGCCAGCAGCTTACCAGAGGGCCGCGAGCAGTACTTC. This sequence encodes CASSLPEGREQYF. Looking up the rest from reference TRBV7-2 and TRBJ2-7 gives the full variable domain: GAGVSQSPSNKVTEKGKDVELRCDPISGHTALYWYRQSLGQGLEFLIYFQGNSAPDKSGLPSDRFSAERTGGSVSTLTIQRTQQEDSAVYLCASSLPEGREQYFGPGTRLTVT.

This clonotype appeared a few times. This chain uses TRBV29-1 with TRBJ2-3; tentative D call: TRBD1 (5 bases). The CDR3 covers 14 residues. Per the germline V gene, CDR1 is SQVTM and CDR2 is ANQGSEA. Trimming removed 4 bases at V and 0 bases at J, with 11 bases between. The CDR3: CSVADKTSTDTQYF. The CDR3 DNA is TGCAGCGTTGCGGACAAAACTAGCACAGATACGCAGTATTTT.

The chain has TRBV20-1 and TRBJ2-5, with 10 bases aligning to TRBD2. The end of the DNA fits TRBJ2-1 better, so the J call may be wrong. The CDR3 is 14 residues long. Germline CDR1 DFQATT, CDR2 SNEGSKA (reference sequence). CDR3 protein: CSARDSGGANEQFF. The CDR3 DNA is TGCAGTGCTAGAGACAGCGGGGGGGCCAACGAGCAGTTCTTC.

The rearrangement links TRBV7-9 to TRBJ2-5; 10 bases map to TRBD1. V shed 5 bases and J 3 bases; nucleotides not matched to a gene: 12. The CDR3 covers 17 residues. The germline V gene encodes CDR1 SEHNR and CDR2 FQNEAQ (reference sequence). CDR3 region: CASSPRDRGLGEETQYF. CDR3 nucleotide sequence: TGTGCCAGCAGCCCCCGCGACAGGGGGCTTGGAGAAGAGACCCAGTACTTC.

Only one count was recorded for this clonotype. The junction departs from the called germline gene at one end, perhaps through a read error. This chain links TRBV2 with TRBJ2-7; possibly TRBD2 for D (5 bases). Germline V CDR1 and CDR2: SNHLY, FYNNEI. The CDR3 has 15 residues. The DNA for the CDR3 is TGTGCCGGCAGTGAAGCACGGGATAGACGTTATGAGCAGTACTTC. This gives the protein CAGSEARDRRYEQYF.

This clonotype turned up a few times. The rearrangement links TRBV27 to TRBJ1-1, with TRBD1 matching 8 bases. The germline V gene has CDR1 MNHEY and CDR2 SMNVEV (reference sequence). V lost 5 bases and J lost 8; bases outside the gene matches: 7. There are 13 residues in the CDR3. The CDR3 sequence: CASSGTGPIEAFF. The CDR3 coding sequence is TGTGCCAGCAGTGGGACAGGTCCAATCGAAGCTTTCTTT.

With regard to this clonotype: The junction shows a germline mismatch at one end, possibly a read error. This chain uses TRBV29-1 with TRBJ1-2; D uncertain. CDR1 is SQVTM and CDR2 is ANQGSEA in the germline V gene. The CDR3 extends over 13 amino acids. DNA of the CDR3: TGCGGCGTTCTGGACGGAAGGGACTATGGCTACACCTTC. Translating it yields CGVLDGRDYGYTF.

This rearrangement joins TRBV11-3 to TRBJ1-1, with 7 bases identical to TRBD1. V trimming: 1 base; J trimming: 6 bases; junction bases outside the gene matches: 8. Germline V gives CDR1 SGHNT, CDR2 YENEEA. This CDR3 contains 15 residues. Here the CDR3 reads CASSLAGGGLSEAFF. CDR3 DNA: TGTGCCAGCAGCTTAGCAGGGGGTGGTCTCTCTGAAGCTTTCTTT.